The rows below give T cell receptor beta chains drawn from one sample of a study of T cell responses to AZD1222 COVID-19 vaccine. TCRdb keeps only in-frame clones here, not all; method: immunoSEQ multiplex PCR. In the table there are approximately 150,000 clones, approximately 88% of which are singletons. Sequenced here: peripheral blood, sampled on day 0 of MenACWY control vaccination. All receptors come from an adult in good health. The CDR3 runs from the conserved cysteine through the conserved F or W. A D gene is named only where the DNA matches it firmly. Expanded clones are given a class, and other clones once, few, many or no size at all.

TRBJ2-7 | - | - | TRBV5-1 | TGCGCCAGCAGCTTGCAGGCAGGGTATGCCTACGAGCAGTACTTC | CASSLQAGYAYEQYF
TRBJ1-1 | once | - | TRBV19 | TGTGCCAGTAGGTTTAGGGAAAACACTGAAGCTTTCTTT | CASRFRENTEAFF
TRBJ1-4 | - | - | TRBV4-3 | TGCGCCAGCAGCCAAGTCTACGCGGTAACTAATGAAAAACTGTTTTTT | CASSQVYAVTNEKLFF
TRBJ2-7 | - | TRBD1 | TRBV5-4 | TGTGCCAGCAGTAAACCGGGACAGGGTGACTACGAGCAGTACTTC | CASSKPGQGDYEQYF
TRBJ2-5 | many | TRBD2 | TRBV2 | TGTGCCAGCAGTGAGGTCAGGCTAGCGGACATGATCCAAGAGACCCAGTACTTC | CASSEVRLADMIQETQYF
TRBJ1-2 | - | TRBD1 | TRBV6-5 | TGTGCCAGCAGACCCACGGGACAGGGAGGCTATGGCTACACCTTC | CASRPTGQGGYGYTF
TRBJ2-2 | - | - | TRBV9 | TGTGCCAGCAGGCGGGGGCAGAACACCGGGGAGCTGTTTTTT | CASRRGQNTGELFF
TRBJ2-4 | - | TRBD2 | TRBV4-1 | TGCGCCAGCAGCCAAGATCATCTAGCGGGAGGAGACATTCAGTACTTC | CASSQDHLAGGDIQYF
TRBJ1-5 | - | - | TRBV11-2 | TGTGCCAGCAGCACTACAGTTAATCAGCCCCAGCATTTT | CASSTTVNQPQHF
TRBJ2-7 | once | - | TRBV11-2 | TGTGCCAGCAGCCCCCGGAACTCCTACGAGCAGTACTTC | CASSPRNSYEQYF
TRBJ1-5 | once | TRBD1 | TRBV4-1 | TGCGCCAGCAGCCAAGGGGGGACAGGGTATCAGCCCCAGCATTTT | CASSQGGTGYQPQHF
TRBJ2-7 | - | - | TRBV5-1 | TGCGCCAGCAGCTTGAATTCTAGCATCCTCAAGTTGCACGAGCAGTACTTC | CASSLNSSILKLHEQYF
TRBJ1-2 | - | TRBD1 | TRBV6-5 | TGTGCCAGCAGCCTAGGACAGGGGCTCTATGGCTACACCTTC | CASSLGQGLYGYTF